This T cell receptor beta chain was sequenced during a study of T cells in Graves' hyperthyroidism and ophthalmopathy. Not enrolled were patients with uncontrolled infection, other autoimmune disease, pregnancy or lactation. It was RNA transcripts that yielded the amplified TCR beta CDR3 regions. The HTBI set primed first-round TCR CDR3 RT-PCR. TCRdb re-called the multiplex PCR reads with MiXCR, one entry per CDR3 protein. The sample has around 400,000 distinct CDR3 sequences, under 15% seen once. CDR1 SGHDN and CDR2 FVKESK come from the germline V gene. CDR3 size: 15 residues. V was shortened by 2 bases and J by 4 bases, with 12 bases between the two germline ends.

This clonotype was sampled from a woman between 18 and 30 years old with Graves' hyperthyroidism. This chain joins TRBV14 and TRBJ2-1; possibly TRBD2 for D (6 bases). The specimen was blood. The DNA for the CDR3 is TGTGCCAGCAGCCAATGGGGCGGGGTGTACAATGAGCAGTTCTTC. Amino acid sequence: CASSQWGGVYNEQFF.